These T cell receptor beta chains were read from a single sample in a study of beta chain features in type 1 diabetes. Measured with immunoSEQ multiplex PCR; TCRdb has only the in-frame clones, and not every one. The repertoire holds 860,000 or so clones, with about a sixth as singletons. Specimen: naive CD4+ T cells from blood. The receptor set was obtained from a woman aged 18-35 years in good health. Each CDR3 is given with its conserved first and last residue. The order of the fields is V gene, clone size, D gene, J gene, CDR3 protein, CDR3 DNA. D genes are given only for firm matches. Size tells how often a clone was seen (once, few, many) or the class of an expanded clone, and some rows leave it out.

TRBV7-9,-,-,TRBJ2-2,CASSRSANYTGELFF,TGTGCCAGCAGTCGGAGCGCGAACTACACCGGGGAGCTGTTTTTT
TRBV6-5,-,-,TRBJ2-7,CASSYRGGSSYEQYF,TGTGCCAGCAGTTACAGGGGGGGTAGCAGCTACGAGCAGTACTTC
TRBV7-2,-,-,TRBJ2-3,CASSPMRHTDTQYF,TGTGCCAGCAGCCCTATGCGGCACACAGATACGCAGTATTTT
TRBV25-1,-,-,TRBJ1-2,CASSDHSGYYGYTF,TGTGCCAGCAGTGACCATTCAGGGTACTATGGCTACACCTTC
TRBV14,few,TRBD2,TRBJ2-7,CASSHRLARYEQYF,TGTGCCAGCAGCCACAGACTAGCCAGATACGAGCAGTACTTC
TRBV7-9,many,-,TRBJ2-1,CASSSLTVEYEQFF,TGTGCCAGCAGCTCCCTTACCGTCGAGTATGAGCAGTTCTTC
TRBV4-3,-,TRBD2,TRBJ2-7,CASSQERGGSTTSEQYF,TGCGCCAGCAGCCAAGAAAGGGGCGGGAGCACTACTTCGGAGCAGTACTTC
TRBV28,-,-,TRBJ2-3,CASIRGGTDTQYF,TGTGCCAGCATTAGGGGAGGCACAGATACGCAGTATTTT
TRBV5-4,few,-,TRBJ2-1,CASSLRTDEQFF,TGTGCCAGCAGCTTAAGGACTGATGAGCAGTTCTTC
TRBV5-1,-,-,TRBJ2-1,CASSLEGRNEQFF,TGCGCCAGCAGCTTGGAGGGCAGGAATGAGCAGTTCTTC
TRBV10-3,-,-,TRBJ2-1,CAITRGSVNNEQFF,TGTGCCATCACCCGAGGGTCAGTAAACAATGAGCAGTTCTTC
TRBV5-4,-,TRBD2,TRBJ2-7,CASSLVTSGSREQYF,TGTGCCAGCAGCTTGGTAACTAGCGGGAGCCGTGAGCAGTACTTC
TRBV28,few,TRBD1,TRBJ2-4,CASSAWTGLAKNIQYF,TGTGCCAGCAGCGCCTGGACAGGTTTAGCCAAAAACATTCAGTACTTC
TRBV27,-,TRBD1,TRBJ1-5,CASSPTGGQLTYQPQHF,TGTGCCAGCAGTCCTACAGGGGGCCAACTAACATATCAGCCCCAGCATTTT
TRBV4-2,-,-,TRBJ2-7,CASSPSRTRRYEQYF,TGTGCCAGCAGCCCCAGTCGGACTCGTCGCTACGAGCAGTACTTC
TRBV5-1,few,TRBD2,TRBJ2-7,CASSSSGRRYEQYF,TGCGCCAGCAGCTCATCCGGGAGGAGGTACGAGCAGTACTTC
TRBV9,-,TRBD2,TRBJ2-1,CASSVALAGVMGNEQFF,TGTGCCAGCAGCGTAGCACTAGCGGGAGTAATGGGGAATGAGCAGTTCTTC
TRBV5-4,-,TRBD2,TRBJ2-3,CASSLTSGSTDTQYF,TGTGCCAGCAGCTTAACTAGCGGTAGCACAGATACGCAGTATTTT
TRBV5-1,-,-,TRBJ2-5,CASSFGQNQETQYF,TGCGCCAGCAGCTTCGGACAGAACCAAGAGACCCAGTACTTC
TRBV27,-,-,TRBJ2-7,CASSLSSYGRSYEQYF,TGTGCCAGCAGTTTATCATCGTATGGGAGGTCTTACGAGCAGTACTTC
TRBV28,-,-,TRBJ1-3,CASSFYPGNTIYF,TGTGCCAGCAGTTTTTATCCTGGAAACACCATATATTTT
TRBV7-8,few,TRBD2,TRBJ2-5,CASSSTAPGGRETQYF,TGTGCCAGCAGCTCCACAGCACCGGGGGGTCGAGAGACCCAGTACTTC
TRBV4-3,few,-,TRBJ2-3,CASSQDPGSGTQYF,TGCGCCAGCAGCCAAGATCCCGGTAGTGGGACGCAGTATTTT
TRBV5-1,-,TRBD1,TRBJ1-2,CASSSGTADYGYTF,TGCGCCAGCAGCTCCGGGACAGCAGACTATGGCTACACCTTC
TRBV7-2,-,-,TRBJ1-2,CASSSIPQGYGYTF,TGTGCCAGCAGCTCCATACCGCAGGGCTATGGCTACACCTTC
TRBV4-3,few,-,TRBJ1-1,CASSHNWVGATEAFF,TGCGCCAGCAGCCACAACTGGGTGGGGGCGACTGAAGCTTTCTTT
TRBV5-1,-,-,TRBJ2-3,CASSLQGTADTQYF,TGCGCCAGCAGCCTGCAGGGAACTGCAGATACGCAGTATTTT
TRBV7-2,-,-,TRBJ2-3,CASSPTFGAKKRDTQYF,TGTGCCAGCAGCCCCACGTTCGGGGCGAAAAAGCGGGATACGCAGTATTTT
TRBV7-8,few,-,TRBJ2-7,CASSLQDSAYEQYF,TGTGCCAGCAGCTTACAAGACAGTGCCTACGAGCAGTACTTC
TRBV6-5,few,-,TRBJ2-5,CASSEGLAETQYF,TGTGCCAGCAGTGAAGGGCTAGCAGAGACCCAGTACTTC
TRBV6-1,-,-,TRBJ2-5,CASRWFPNQETQYF,TGTGCCAGCAGATGGTTCCCCAACCAAGAGACCCAGTACTTC
TRBV30,-,-,TRBJ1-5,CAREPAGAREYSNQPQHF,TGTGCCCGCGAGCCCGCCGGGGCGAGGGAATATAGCAATCAGCCCCAGCATTTT
TRBV27,few,TRBD2,TRBJ2-3,CASRRLAVEFGGGTDTQYF,TGTGCCAGCAGAAGACTAGCGGTAGAGTTTGGTGGAGGCACAGATACGCAGTATTTT
TRBV28,-,TRBD1,TRBJ2-1,CASTLRSWTGVYNEQFF,TGTGCCAGCACCCTCCGGTCATGGACAGGGGTGTACAATGAGCAGTTCTTC
TRBV6-6,-,TRBD1,TRBJ2-7,CASSLQGARGEQYF,TGTGCCAGCAGTTTACAGGGGGCGCGGGGCGAGCAGTACTTC
TRBV11-2,few,TRBD1,TRBJ1-1,CASSGWDRANTEAFF,TGTGCCAGCTCCGGATGGGACAGGGCGAACACTGAAGCTTTCTTT
TRBV7-9,few,TRBD1,TRBJ2-7,CASSSGQGAYEQYF,TGTGCCAGCAGCTCGGGACAGGGGGCATACGAGCAGTACTTC
TRBV28,few,TRBD1,TRBJ2-7,CASSLGQGAQGQYF,TGTGCCAGCAGTCTAGGACAGGGGGCGCAGGGGCAGTACTTC
TRBV7-3,-,-,TRBJ2-2,CASSLFPGADGSGELFF,TGTGCCAGCAGCTTATTTCCAGGGGCAGACGGATCCGGGGAGCTGTTTTTT
TRBV5-4,-,-,TRBJ2-1,CASSLVLKGTNEQFF,TGTGCCAGCAGCTTGGTATTAAAGGGGACCAATGAGCAGTTCTTC
TRBV10-3,few,-,TRBJ2-2,CAISEWRPNTGELFF,TGTGCCATCAGTGAGTGGCGGCCGAACACCGGGGAGCTGTTTTTT
TRBV19,few,-,TRBJ2-6,CASSMTASGANVLTF,TGTGCCAGTAGTATGACCGCCTCTGGGGCCAACGTCCTGACTTTC
TRBV7-2,-,-,TRBJ1-1,CASSFAGVGTEAFF,TGTGCCAGCAGCTTTGCAGGGGTTGGCACTGAAGCTTTCTTT
TRBV4-2,few,-,TRBJ2-1,CASSQEAPAGGPYNEQFF,TGTGCCAGCAGCCAAGAGGCCCCCGCCGGCGGGCCCTACAATGAGCAGTTCTTC
TRBV7-9,-,-,TRBJ2-7,CASSFPNGDTVYEQYF,TGTGCCAGCAGCTTCCCCAACGGAGACACAGTATACGAGCAGTACTTC
TRBV7-9,-,TRBD1,TRBJ2-7,CASSLALGQRSTSEQYF,TGTGCCAGCAGCTTAGCGCTGGGACAGCGTTCCACATCCGAGCAGTACTTC
TRBV9,-,TRBD2,TRBJ2-7,CASSFSGSSYEQYF,TGTGCCAGCAGCTTTAGCGGGAGTAGCTACGAGCAGTACTTC
TRBV25-1,-,-,TRBJ2-1,CASSGYRAPGEQFF,TGTGCCAGCAGTGGTTACAGGGCACCGGGTGAGCAGTTCTTC
TRBV5-1,few,TRBD2,TRBJ2-1,CASSQGTGTSGVGEQFF,TGCGCCAGCAGCCAGGGAACCGGGACTAGCGGGGTGGGAGAGCAGTTCTTC
TRBV4-1,few,-,TRBJ2-3,CASSQEFVGTGTDTQYF,TGCGCCAGCAGCCAAGAGTTTGTGGGGACGGGCACAGATACGCAGTATTTT
TRBV19,-,-,TRBJ1-5,CASSIVGDYSNQPQHF,TGTGCCAGTAGTATAGTCGGGGATTATAGCAATCAGCCCCAGCATTTT
TRBV9,few,-,TRBJ2-1,CASSVAMVRAYNEQFF,TGTGCCAGCAGCGTAGCGATGGTGAGGGCCTACAATGAGCAGTTCTTC
TRBV18,few,-,TRBJ2-5,CASSGLSPKPAETQYF,TGTGCCAGCTCAGGACTTTCTCCCAAACCCGCGGAGACCCAGTACTTC
TRBV28,-,-,TRBJ1-5,CASSFGSNSNQPQHF,TGTGCCAGCAGTTTTGGTTCTAATAGCAATCAGCCCCAGCATTTT